This T cell receptor beta chain was sequenced for a study of technical replicates of blood from a few donors. The assay was immunoSEQ multiplex PCR, and TCRdb's table has in-frame clones only and misses some. This repertoire shows tens of thousands of clones, about 93% found once; its top ten account for approximately 0.26%. The CDR3 consists of 16 residues. Germline V CDR1 and CDR2: GTSNPN, SVGIG (reference sequence). Losses at the gene ends were 7 bases for V and 6 bases for J; bases not matched to a gene: 20. The clonotype was recovered from a human donor in good health. The V gene is TRBV30, the J gene TRBJ1-2; the match to TRBD1 covers 7 bases. Sequenced input: T cells isolated from PBMCs. DNA for the CDR3: TGTGCCTTTAATAGGGACAGCCTGGTCCGACGTCATGGCTACACCTTC. This translates into CAFNRDSLVRRHGYTF.